These 5 T cell receptor beta chains were sequenced from one sample in a study of beta chain features in type 1 diabetes. Study findings and constraints: Moderate yet significant TCRB CDR3 shortening was seen in Type 1 diabetes patients in all four CD4+ subsets.

These receptors' targets are unknown. Expressed TCRB transcripts were sequenced because the isolated RNA had all been reverse transcribed beforehand. Profiling relied on immunoSEQ multiplex PCR, and the TCRdb table lists in-frame clones only, not all of them. The table has about 650,000 clones, 9.5% to 15% seen once; the top ten hold 0.09% to 0.15%. The sequencing input was naive CD4+ T cells from blood. The receptor source for this set is a man in his thirties or forties with type 1 diabetes.

This clone has more than one count but fewer than ten. The chain links TRBV2 to TRBJ1-5; D possibly corresponds to TRBD1 (6 bases). The CDR3 runs 14 residues. V gave up 4 bases and J gave up 5 bases, with 12 bases separating them. Germline V gene data show CDR1 as SNHLY and CDR2 as FYNNEI. CDR3 loop: CASSGYREDQPQHF. In DNA, the CDR3 is TGTGCCAGCAGTGGATACAGGGAAGATCAGCCCCAGCATTTT.

The CDR3 is CASSPLWGYNQPQHF. CDR3 nucleotide sequence: TGTGCCAGCAGCCCTTTATGGGGATACAATCAGCCCCAGCATTTT. This chain links TRBV6-5 with TRBJ1-5; D gene uncertain. The V gene lost 6 bases and the J gene lost 3 bases, with 15 bases spanning the gap. The CDR3 sequence is 15 residues long. CDR1 and CDR2 from the germline V gene are MNHEY and SVGAGI.

This chain's CDR3 is CASSLLTGGETQYF. The CDR3 coding sequence is TGTGCCAGCAGCTTACTCACAGGGGGAGAGACCCAGTACTTC. The chain combines TRBV7-9 with TRBJ2-5, with TRBD1 matching over 8 bases. This CDR3 has 14 amino acids. V was pared by 2 bases and J by 4 bases, with 3 bases of the junction left unmatched. CDR1 and CDR2 (germline): SEHNR, FQNEAQ (reference sequence). The whole variable domain, filled in from reference TRBV7-9 and TRBJ2-5, reads DTGVSQNPRHKITKRGQNVTFRCDPISEHNRLYWYRQTLGQGPEFLTYFQNEAQLEKSRLLSDRFSAERPKGSFSTLEIQRTEQGDSAMYLCASSLLTGGETQYFGPGTRLLVL.

In the case of this clone: Other DNA sequences in this specimen translate into the identical CDR3. The rearrangement uses TRBV30 and TRBJ1-4, with D hard to call. Trimming took off 0 bases at V and 0 bases at J, with 5 bases between the two ends. The CDR3 loop spans 14 amino acids. CDR1 GTSNPN and CDR2 SVGIG come from the germline V gene (reference sequence). The CDR3 loop is CAWSVQATNEKLFF. CDR3 DNA sequence: TGTGCCTGGAGTGTCCAAGCAACTAATGAAAAACTGTTTTTT.

This clone has only a few counts. J is TRBJ2-5 and V is TRBV9, with 8 bases that match TRBD2. The germline CDR1 and CDR2 sequences are SGDLS and YYNGEE. V shed 4 bases, J shed 0 bases, and the junction held 5 bases outside the gene matches. The CDR3 extends over 15 amino acids. The CDR3 DNA follows: TGTGCCAGCAGCCCGGTAGCGGGGAACCAAGAGACCCAGTACTTC. It encodes CASSPVAGNQETQYF.